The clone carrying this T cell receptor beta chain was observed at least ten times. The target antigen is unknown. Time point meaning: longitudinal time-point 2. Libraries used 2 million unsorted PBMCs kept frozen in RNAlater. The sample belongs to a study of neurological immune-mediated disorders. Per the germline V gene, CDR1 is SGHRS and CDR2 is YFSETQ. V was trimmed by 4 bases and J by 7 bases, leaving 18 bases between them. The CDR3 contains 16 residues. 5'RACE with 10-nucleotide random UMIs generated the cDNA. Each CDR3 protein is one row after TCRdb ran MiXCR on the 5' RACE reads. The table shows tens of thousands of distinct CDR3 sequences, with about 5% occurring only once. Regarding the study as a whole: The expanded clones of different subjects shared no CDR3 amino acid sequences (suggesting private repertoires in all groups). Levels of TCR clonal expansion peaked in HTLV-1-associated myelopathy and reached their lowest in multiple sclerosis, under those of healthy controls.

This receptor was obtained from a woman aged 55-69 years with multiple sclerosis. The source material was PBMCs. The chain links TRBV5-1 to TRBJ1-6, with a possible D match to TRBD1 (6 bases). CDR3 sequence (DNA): TGCGCCAGCAGCGGGGGCCGGGACAACCGAAATTCACCCCTCCACTTT. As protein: CASSGGRDNRNSPLHF.